The entry that follows covers one T cell receptor beta chain sequence. Molecular barcoding with unique molecular identifiers was used for the TCRbeta library. TCRdb itself ran the PCR reads through MiXCR, one entry per CDR3 protein. The table has approximately 400,000 distinct CDR3 sequences, roughly a tenth seen once. This sample is part of a study of T-cell reconstitution after alpha-beta-depleted transplantation in children. The sequence derives from a human donor who donated a stem cell graft to a child with acute myeloid leukemia. Sequencing was performed on PBMCs from the stem cell graft donor, taken from the stem cell graft.

CDR3 amino acids: CATSRDPTGELFF. CDR3 coding DNA: TGTGCCACCAGCAGAGATCCTACGGGGGAGCTGTTTTTT. The genes are TRBV15 and TRBJ2-2; D is uncertain. CDR3 size: 13 residues. V gave up 0 bases and J gave up 8 bases, with 7 bases separating them. Germline CDR1 is LNHNV and CDR2 is YYDKDF (reference sequence). The full variable domain, in which reference TRBV15 and TRBJ2-2 provide the parts outside the CDR3, is DAMVIQNPRYQVTQFGKPVTLSCSQTLNHNVMYWYQQKSSQAPKLLFHYYDKDFNNEADTPDNFQSRRPNTSFCFLDIRSPGLGDTAMYLCATSRDPTGELFFGEGSRLTVL.